Sequencing of this T cell receptor (beta chain) was carried out in a study of blood T cell repertoires in COVID-19. Whole-study context: Samples representing acute and convalescent COVID-19 were sourced from the United States, Italy and Spain. T cells, B-cell-depleted T cells, or PBMCs provided the cDNA or gDNA that served as material.

This CDR3 is 16 amino acids long. Trimming cost V 5 bases and J 0 bases, with 14 bases left between them. CDR1 and CDR2 (germline): PRHDT, FYEKMQ (reference sequence). How the authors handled the data: Amplification of reference gene primers was used by the study to estimate nucleated cell counts. Sequencing was performed with immunoSEQ multiplex PCR; in TCRdb, only in-frame clones are kept and a portion is missing. V, J and clone size derive from that table, while D and trimming were established from the DNA sequence. The data hold just under 300,000 clones, with around 90% observed a single time. The chain recombines TRBV13 with TRBJ2-4, with D possibly being TRBD1 (6 bases). Input material: peripheral blood. This TCR came from a man between 65 and 85 years old with acute or convalescent COVID-19. As DNA, the CDR3 is TGTGCCAGCAGCCTAAGGGGGTCCCTAGCCAAAAACATTCAGTACTTC. It translates to CASSLRGSLAKNIQYF.